This record concerns one T cell receptor (beta chain) sequence. What it binds is not known. The sample comes from a study of T cell responses to AZD1222 COVID-19 vaccine. About the study: The study pooled second doses at about 4 or about 12 weeks. Study-wide points: Spike-specific TCR repertoires showed rising breadth and depth after two AZD1222 doses. Spike-spanning, vaccine-associated CD4 TCRs were dominant at 160-218 and 743-854. The study identified only a handful of AZD1222 recipients as seropositive at baseline.

Repertoires were generated with immunoSEQ multiplex PCR, while TCRdb's copy carries only in-frame clones and drops some. The sample has 90,000 to 100,000 clones; roughly nine tenths are singletons. The CDR3 totals 17 residues. V was pared by 0 bases and J by 5 bases, with 8 bases of the junction left unmatched. Per the germline V gene, CDR1 is SGDLS and CDR2 is YYNGEE. This clonotype originated in an adult in good health. Specimen: peripheral blood, collected on day 0 of AZD1222 vaccination. The genes are TRBV9 and TRBJ2-5; 12 bases are a match to TRBD2. The CDR3 protein is CASSVGSSGGAGETQYF. Here the CDR3 DNA reads TGTGCCAGCAGCGTAGGGTCTAGCGGGGGGGCAGGGGAGACCCAGTACTTC.